This T cell receptor beta chain emerged from a study of blood T cell repertoires in COVID-19. Across the whole study: Acute and convalescent COVID-19 specimens originated in the United States, Italy and Spain. From T cells, B-cell-depleted T cells, or PBMCs came the material, which was cDNA or gDNA.

Original data processing: Reference gene primer amplification yielded estimated nucleated cell counts. Assay used: immunoSEQ multiplex PCR; TCRdb lists only in-frame clones, some missing. Clone size and the V and J calls come from that table; the DNA yielded D and trimming. The sample records under 250,000 clones, 70% to 90% being singletons. The CDR3 has 14 residues. Looked up from germline, CDR1 is SGHRS and CDR2 is YFSETQ. V gave up 4 bases and J gave up 8 bases; unmatched junction bases: 11. Participant-reported clinical history was the basis for cohort assignment. The count of this clone is one. Sequencing used PBMCs or T cells enriched from blood (not recorded which). The chain couples TRBV5-1 to TRBJ1-2; 7 bases align to TRBD1. This clonotype was obtained from a woman aged 50 to 65 with acute COVID-19. CDR3 coding DNA: TGCGCCAGCAGCACCGGGACAGCGGTGCTGGGCTACACCTTC. Encoded protein: CASSTGTAVLGYTF.